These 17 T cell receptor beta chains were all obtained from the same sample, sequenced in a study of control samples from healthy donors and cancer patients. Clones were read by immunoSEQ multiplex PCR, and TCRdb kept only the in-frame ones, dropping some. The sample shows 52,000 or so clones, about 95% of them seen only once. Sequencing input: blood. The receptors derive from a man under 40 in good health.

The CDR3 coding sequence is TGTGCCAGCAGTGATCCGGGACAGCCTAATTCACCCCTCCACTTT. Amino acid sequence: CASSDPGQPNSPLHF. The chain combines TRBV6-1 with TRBJ1-6, with 7 bases that match TRBD1. V trimming: 3 bases; J trimming: 6 bases; junction bases outside the gene matches: 5. This CDR3 is 15 amino acids long. Per the germline V gene, CDR1 is MNHNS and CDR2 is SASEGT.

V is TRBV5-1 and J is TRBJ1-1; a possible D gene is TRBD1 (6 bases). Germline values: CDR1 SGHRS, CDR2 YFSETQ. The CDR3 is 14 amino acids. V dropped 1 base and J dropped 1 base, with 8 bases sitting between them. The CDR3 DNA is TGCGCCAGCAGCTTGTGGGGACAGAACACTGAAGCTTTCTTT. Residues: CASSLWGQNTEAFF.

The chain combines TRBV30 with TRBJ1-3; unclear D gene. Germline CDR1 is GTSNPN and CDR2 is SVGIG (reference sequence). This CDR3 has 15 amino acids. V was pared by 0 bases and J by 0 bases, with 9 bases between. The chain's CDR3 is CAWSVRILSGNTIYF. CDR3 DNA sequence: TGTGCCTGGAGTGTACGCATCCTCTCTGGAAACACCATATATTTT.

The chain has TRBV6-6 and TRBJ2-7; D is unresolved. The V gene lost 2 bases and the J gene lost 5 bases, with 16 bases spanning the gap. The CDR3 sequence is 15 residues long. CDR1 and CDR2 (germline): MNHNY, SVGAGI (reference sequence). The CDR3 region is CASSYVKGSSHEQYF. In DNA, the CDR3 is TGTGCCAGCAGTTACGTAAAAGGGTCCAGCCACGAGCAGTACTTC.

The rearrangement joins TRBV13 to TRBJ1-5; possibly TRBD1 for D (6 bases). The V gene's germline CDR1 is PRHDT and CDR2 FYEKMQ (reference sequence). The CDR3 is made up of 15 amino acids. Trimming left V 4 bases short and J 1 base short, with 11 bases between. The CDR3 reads CASSSGARSNQPQHF. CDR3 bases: TGTGCCAGCAGCTCGGGGGCGCGAAGCAATCAGCCCCAGCATTTT.

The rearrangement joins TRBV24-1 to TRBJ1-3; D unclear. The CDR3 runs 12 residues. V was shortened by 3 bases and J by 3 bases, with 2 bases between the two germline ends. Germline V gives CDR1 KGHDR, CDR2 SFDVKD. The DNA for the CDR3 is TGTGCCACCAGTGATGGTGGAAACACCATATATTTT. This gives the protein CATSDGGNTIYF.

As DNA, the CDR3 is TGTGCCAGCGCCTCGCGACAGGCCAAATACGAGCAGTACTTC. This translates into CASASRQAKYEQYF. J is TRBJ2-7 and V is TRBV19; possibly TRBD1 for D (6 bases). V lost 9 bases and J 4 bases, leaving 19 bases between the germline ends. There are 14 residues in the CDR3. CDR1 LNHDA and CDR2 SQIVND come from the germline V gene (reference sequence).

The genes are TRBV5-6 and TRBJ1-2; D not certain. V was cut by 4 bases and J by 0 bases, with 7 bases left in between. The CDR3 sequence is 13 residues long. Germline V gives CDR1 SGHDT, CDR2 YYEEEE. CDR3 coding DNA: TGTGCCAGCAGCGGACGGTCTAACTATGGCTACACCTTC. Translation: CASSGRSNYGYTF.

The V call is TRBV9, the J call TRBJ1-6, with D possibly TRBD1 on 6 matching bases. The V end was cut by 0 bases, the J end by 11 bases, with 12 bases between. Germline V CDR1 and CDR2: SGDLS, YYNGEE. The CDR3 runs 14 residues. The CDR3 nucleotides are TGTGCCAGCAGCGTAGTTCAAGGGGGGGCACCCCTCCACTTT. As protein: CASSVVQGGAPLHF.

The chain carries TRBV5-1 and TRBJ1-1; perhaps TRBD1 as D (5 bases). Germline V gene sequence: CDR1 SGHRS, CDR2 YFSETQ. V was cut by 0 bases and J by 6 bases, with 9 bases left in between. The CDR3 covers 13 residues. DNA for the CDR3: TGCGCCAGCAGCTTGGTACCAGGGTCTGAAGCTTTCTTT. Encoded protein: CASSLVPGSEAFF.

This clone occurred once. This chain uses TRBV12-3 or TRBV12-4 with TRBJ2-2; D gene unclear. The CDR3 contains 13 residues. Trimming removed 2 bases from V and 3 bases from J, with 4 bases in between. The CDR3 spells CASSLQHTGELFF. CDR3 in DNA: TGTGCCAGCAGTTTACAGCACACCGGGGAGCTGTTTTTT.

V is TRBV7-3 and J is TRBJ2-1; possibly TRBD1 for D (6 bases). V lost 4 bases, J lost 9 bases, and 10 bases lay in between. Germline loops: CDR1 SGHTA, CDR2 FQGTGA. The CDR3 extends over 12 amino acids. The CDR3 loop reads CASSSEGGEQFF. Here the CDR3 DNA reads TGTGCCAGCAGCTCCGAAGGGGGTGAGCAGTTCTTC.

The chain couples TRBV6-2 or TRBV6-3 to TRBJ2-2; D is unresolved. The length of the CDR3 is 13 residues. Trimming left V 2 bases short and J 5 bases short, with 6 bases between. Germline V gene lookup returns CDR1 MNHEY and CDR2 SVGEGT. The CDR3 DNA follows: TGTGCCAGCAGTTACAGCCAGACCGGGGAGCTGTTTTTT. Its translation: CASSYSQTGELFF.

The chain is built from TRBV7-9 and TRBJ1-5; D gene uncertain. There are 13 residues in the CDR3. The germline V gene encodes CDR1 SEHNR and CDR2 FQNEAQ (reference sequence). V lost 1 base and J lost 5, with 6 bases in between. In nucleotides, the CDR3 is TGTGCCAGCAGCTTAGGTCTGGATCAGCCCCAGCATTTT. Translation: CASSLGLDQPQHF.

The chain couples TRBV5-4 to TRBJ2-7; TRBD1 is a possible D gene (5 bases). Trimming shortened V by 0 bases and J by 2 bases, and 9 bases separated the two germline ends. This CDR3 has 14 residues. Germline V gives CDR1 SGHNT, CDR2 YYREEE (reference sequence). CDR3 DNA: TGTGCCAGCAGCTTGGGAGGACAAACCTACGAGCAGTACTTC. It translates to CASSLGGQTYEQYF.

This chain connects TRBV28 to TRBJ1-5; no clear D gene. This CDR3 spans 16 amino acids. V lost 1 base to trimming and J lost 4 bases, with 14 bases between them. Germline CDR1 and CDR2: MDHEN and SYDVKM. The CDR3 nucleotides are TGTGCCAGCAGTTTATCCATCGGACGGGAGAATCAGCCCCAGCATTTT. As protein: CASSLSIGRENQPQHF.

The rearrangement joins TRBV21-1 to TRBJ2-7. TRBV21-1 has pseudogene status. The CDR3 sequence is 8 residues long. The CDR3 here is CALGEQYF. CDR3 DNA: TGTGCACTGGGGGAGCAGTACTTC.